Listed below are T cell receptor beta chains from one sample, sequenced in a study of OX40 agonist ivuxolimab in advanced cancers. Sequenced by immunoSEQ multiplex PCR; TCRdb stores in-frame clones only, minus some. The table includes about 22,000 clones, 84% detected once. This sample comprised CD4+ or CD8+ T cells sorted from blood, obtained in a trial of the OX40 agonist ivuxolimab. The receptors come from an adult with an advanced solid tumor such as melanoma, head and neck, liver or kidney cancer. CDR3s include the opening cysteine and the closing phenylalanine or tryptophan. A D gene is named only where the DNA matches it firmly. Where a row states a size, it is once, few, many or the class of an expanded clone; other rows omit it.

J | D | size | V | CDR3 | DNA
TRBJ2-1 | TRBD2 | NA | TRBV2 | CASSEALPGGGTYNEQFF | TGTGCCAGCAGTGAAGCGCTTCCTGGGGGGGGGACTTACAATGAGCAGTTCTTC
TRBJ2-7 | TRBD1 | once | TRBV9 | CASSVTGALGEQYF | TGTGCCAGCAGCGTTACAGGGGCGCTTGGCGAGCAGTACTTC
TRBJ1-1 | NA | NA | TRBV2 | CASSEGGVNTEAFF | TGTGCCAGCAGTGAAGGGGGAGTGAACACTGAAGCTTTCTTT
TRBJ1-2 | NA | NA | TRBV15 | CATSRDRQGDYGYTF | TGTGCCACCAGCAGAGATCGGCAGGGCGACTATGGCTACACCTTC
TRBJ2-2 | NA | NA | TRBV15 | CATSPPPGDHTGELFF | TGTGCCACCAGCCCCCCCCCAGGGGACCACACCGGGGAGCTGTTTTTT
TRBJ2-5 | TRBD1 | once | TRBV2 | CASRRGRSGEPQYF | TGTGCCAGCAGGAGGGGGCGGTCAGGAGAGCCCCAGTACTTC
TRBJ2-7 | TRBD1 | NA | TRBV11-2 | CASSFRGGTGAYEQYF | TGTGCCAGCAGCTTCCGGGGTGGGACAGGAGCCTACGAGCAGTACTTC
TRBJ2-7 | TRBD2 | NA | TRBV27 | CASSRGRTYEQYF | TGTGCCAGCAGTCGCGGGAGGACCTACGAGCAGTACTTC
TRBJ2-1 | NA | NA | TRBV5-1 | CASSLAGWGRTTNEQFF | TGCGCCAGCAGCTTGGCCGGGTGGGGGCGAACCACTAATGAGCAGTTCTTC
TRBJ2-1 | TRBD2 | NA | TRBV7-9 | CASSSTGTNYNEQFF | TGTGCCAGCAGCTCTACCGGGACTAACTACAATGAGCAGTTCTTC
TRBJ2-5 | TRBD2 | NA | TRBV27 | CASRRLPGLAGYQETQYF | TGTGCCAGCAGACGCCTACCGGGACTAGCGGGCTACCAAGAGACCCAGTACTTC
TRBJ2-1 | NA | NA | TRBV21-1 | CASNKRKRGKGNEQFF | TGTGCCAGCAACAAAAGAAAGCGGGGCAAGGGGAATGAGCAGTTCTTC
TRBJ2-1 | NA | once | TRBV6-4 | CASSEGSGYNEQFF | TGTGCCAGCAGTGAGGGTAGCGGTTACAATGAGCAGTTCTTC
TRBJ2-7 | NA | NA | TRBV13 | CASSLASGQATYEQYF | TGTGCCAGCAGCTTAGCCAGCGGGCAGGCTACCTACGAGCAGTACTTC
TRBJ2-1 | NA | NA | TRBV9 | CASSASRNLHNEQFF | TGTGCCAGCAGCGCCTCTAGGAACCTCCACAATGAGCAGTTCTTC
TRBJ1-5 | NA | NA | TRBV6-5 | CASSYRSRDQPQHF | TGTGCCAGCAGTTACAGGAGCAGGGATCAGCCCCAGCATTTT
TRBJ2-2 | NA | NA | TRBV15 | CATSFYRDGELFF | TGTGCCACCAGCTTTTACCGGGACGGGGAGCTGTTTTTT
TRBJ2-7 | TRBD2 | NA | TRBV7-9 | CASSLSGRTYEQYF | TGTGCCAGCAGCCTAAGCGGGAGAACCTACGAGCAGTACTTC
TRBJ2-7 | NA | NA | TRBV7-9 | CASGLGIDYEQYF | TGTGCCAGCGGACTTGGGATTGACTACGAGCAGTACTTC
TRBJ2-1 | TRBD2 | once | TRBV29-1 | CSVESGSAGNEQFF | TGCAGCGTTGAGAGCGGGAGCGCGGGCAATGAGCAGTTCTTC
TRBJ2-7 | TRBD2 | NA | TRBV5-5 | CASSLDSGPSYEQYF | TGTGCCAGCAGCTTGGATAGCGGGCCCTCCTACGAGCAGTACTTC
TRBJ2-3 | NA | NA | TRBV6-6 | CASSNRDQEPLRGQYF | TGTGCCAGCAGTAACCGGGACCAAGAACCCCTCAGGGGGCAGTATTTT
TRBJ2-7 | TRBD1 | NA | TRBV5-6 | CASSPGTGVYEQYF | TGTGCCAGCAGCCCCGGGACAGGAGTCTACGAGCAGTACTTC
TRBJ2-3 | NA | NA | TRBV9 | CASSVEGTDTQYF | TGTGCCAGCAGCGTAGAGGGCACAGATACGCAGTATTTT
TRBJ2-3 | NA | NA | TRBV9 | CASSVAGGPTDTQYF | TGTGCCAGCAGCGTAGCTGGGGGACCCACAGATACGCAGTATTTT
TRBJ2-5 | NA | NA | TRBV11-2 | CASSLVPISYQETQYF | TGTGCCAGCAGCTTAGTCCCTATCTCGTACCAAGAGACCCAGTACTTC
TRBJ2-1 | TRBD1 | NA | TRBV7-3 | CASSSTGAGEQFF | TGTGCCAGCAGCTCTACAGGGGCGGGTGAGCAGTTCTTC
TRBJ2-7 | TRBD1 | NA | TRBV7-6 | CASSLGTGAIEQYF | TGTGCCAGCAGCTTGGGGACAGGGGCGATCGAGCAGTACTTC
TRBJ2-7 | NA | NA | TRBV20-1 | CSARTQEQYF | TGCAGTGCTAGAACCCAGGAGCAGTACTTC
TRBJ1-1 | TRBD1 | NA | TRBV11-2 | CASIIDRGEAFF | TGTGCCAGCATCATAGACAGGGGTGAAGCTTTCTTT
TRBJ1-2 | TRBD1 | NA | TRBV9 | CASSVGDRGSPNYGYTF | TGTGCCAGCAGCGTAGGGGACAGGGGGTCCCCAAACTATGGCTACACCTTC
TRBJ2-7 | TRBD1 | NA | TRBV15 | CATSAGTASYEQYF | TGTGCCACCAGCGCCGGGACAGCTTCCTACGAGCAGTACTTC
TRBJ1-2 | NA | NA | TRBV30 | CASADSYYGYTF | TGTGCCTCCGCGGACAGCTACTATGGCTACACCTTC
TRBJ2-7 | TRBD1 | NA | TRBV27 | CASSPGTGVYEQYF | TGTGCCAGCAGTCCTGGGACAGGGGTATACGAGCAGTACTTC
TRBJ1-1 | NA | NA | TRBV14 | CASSQGFGPWDTEAFF | TGTGCCAGCAGCCAAGGATTCGGACCGTGGGACACTGAAGCTTTCTTT
TRBJ1-5 | NA | NA | TRBV4-1 | CASSQRSDRRNQPQHF | TGCGCCAGCAGCCAACGTAGTGACAGGCGCAATCAGCCCCAGCATTTT
TRBJ1-2 | NA | NA | TRBV11-2 | CASSLGQDPYYGYTF | TGTGCCAGCAGCTTAGGACAAGACCCTTACTATGGCTACACCTTC
TRBJ1-1 | TRBD1 | NA | TRBV4-1 | CASSLYGQGRTEAFF | TGCGCCAGCAGCCTCTATGGACAGGGGAGGACTGAAGCTTTCTTT
TRBJ2-5 | TRBD2 | NA | TRBV6-5 | CASTLLAGAWETQYF | TGTGCCAGCACCTTATTAGCGGGGGCCTGGGAGACCCAGTACTTC
TRBJ2-1 | NA | NA | TRBV7-9 | CASSLGYLGEQFF | TGTGCCAGCAGCTTAGGGTATTTAGGTGAGCAGTTCTTC
TRBJ1-2 | NA | NA | TRBV11-2 | CASSLGAGSRYGYTF | TGTGCCAGCAGCTTAGGAGCTGGGAGTCGCTATGGCTACACCTTC
TRBJ2-7 | TRBD1 | NA | TRBV6-1 | CASRRPGQSYEQYF | TGTGCCAGCAGGCGCCCGGGACAGAGTTACGAGCAGTACTTC
TRBJ2-1 | NA | NA | TRBV27 | CASSFTGAGEQFF | TGTGCCAGCAGTTTTACAGGCGCCGGTGAGCAGTTCTTC
TRBJ2-7 | TRBD2 | NA | TRBV5-6 | CASSYGTSGYEQYF | TGTGCCAGCAGCTACGGGACTAGCGGCTACGAGCAGTACTTC
TRBJ1-1 | NA | NA | TRBV7-9 | CASSLDPNTEAFF | TGTGCCAGCAGCTTAGACCCCAACACTGAAGCTTTCTTT
TRBJ1-6 | NA | NA | TRBV13 | CASSPAGNNSPLHF | TGTGCCAGCAGCCCGGCGGGGAATAATTCACCCCTCCACTTT
TRBJ1-1 | NA | NA | TRBV7-2 | CASSLVPSGLAFF | TGTGCCAGCAGCTTAGTTCCAAGTGGTCTAGCTTTCTTT
TRBJ1-5 | NA | once | TRBV7-8 | CASSLSGQGIDQPQHF | TGTGCCAGCAGCTTATCGGGTCAGGGGATAGATCAGCCCCAGCATTTT
TRBJ1-5 | NA | NA | TRBV10-2 | CASRGLAGSQPQHF | TGCGCCAGCAGAGGGTTGGCAGGGAGTCAGCCCCAGCATTTT
TRBJ2-3 | TRBD2 | NA | TRBV28 | CASSFTSEDTQYF | TGTGCCAGCAGTTTCACTAGCGAGGATACGCAGTATTTT
TRBJ2-2 | TRBD2 | NA | TRBV7-6 | CASSRTSGNTGELFF | TGTGCCAGCAGTCGGACTAGCGGGAACACCGGGGAGCTGTTTTTT
TRBJ2-3 | NA | NA | TRBV13 | CASSSEADTQYF | TGTGCCAGCAGCTCCGAGGCAGATACGCAGTATTTT